The T cell receptor (beta chain) under discussion was sequenced for a study of blood T cell repertoires in COVID-19 (dated by TCRdb to about 2020). Background for the entire study: Collaborator samples came from the United States, Italy and Spain and covered acute and convalescent phases of COVID-19. The material from the prospective study consisted of cDNA or gDNA derived from T cells, B-cell-depleted T cells, or PBMCs. Subjects who had been exposed to COVID-19, were actively infected with it, or had recovered from it provided the deeply sampled blood TCRbeta repertoires that made up the dataset. The repertoires were released in a freely available public database meant as a resource for research on the immune response to SARS-CoV-2. The samples were drawn from the first 160 participants of the ongoing ImmuneRACE study and from about 1,200 subjects provided by 6 global collaborators. A de-identified subject ID, COVID-19 status, age in years and sex were almost always included in the sample metadata. HLA class I and class II types, where available, came from metadata supplied by the sample provider rather than from assay-based typing. Study-wide conclusions, independent of this receptor: The amount of clinical and demographic metadata varied by source and participant and was provided uncurated.

Comments on this clone: It lacks a known antigen. Within one base of it there is no much larger clone, and no base qualities were kept.

Per the germline V gene (reference sequence), LGHDT is the CDR1 and YNNKEL is the CDR2. The CDR3 measures 14 amino acids from cysteine to phenylalanine. Only the CDR3 portion is preserved as DNA: 42 bases, with reading frame beginning at the first base. Relative to germline, V is 7 bases shorter and J is 0 bases shorter, with 12 bases between their ends. In the prospective study, participants were about 18 to 90 years old, resided in about 25 geographic areas of the United States, and were enrolled through a virtual design. To assign participants to cohorts, the prospective study relied on clinical history that participants themselves reported in a screening survey and a study questionnaire. In the prospective study, whole blood, serum and a nasopharyngeal or oropharyngeal swab were collected from each participant by mobile phlebotomists. Prospective study participants could optionally give additional blood draws and questionnaires over a roughly 2-month period. Prospective study blood samples were shipped either frozen or at room temperature before DNA extraction.

TCRbeta CDR3 regions were amplified from genomic DNA by means of the immunoSEQ Assay, a bias-controlled multiplex PCR. The authors' analysis ran thus. Nucleated cell counts per sample were estimated from amplification of reference gene primers within the assay. To quantify the absolute abundance of each unique TCRbeta CDR3 rearrangement, sequence reads were collapsed and filtered. For each sample, productive Simpson clonality was calculated as the square root of Simpson's diversity index across productive rearrangements. The table was pulled from immuneACCESS by TCRdb, which kept in-frame rearrangements only. Such tables lose some clones; where checked, under half of the loss comes from unresolved V genes, and the rest has no known cause. V and J calls and clone size are given by that table; D and trimming were obtained from the DNA. The table for this sample lists about 210,000 clones; approximately 81% of them were counted only once. About 9.8% of the sample is held by the ten biggest clonotypes.

The source material was PBMCs or T cells enriched from blood (not recorded which). Recombination linked TRBV3-1 (or the pseudogene TRBV3-2) to TRBJ1-2, with TRBD1 as a weak D call on 6 bases. This TCR was sampled from a woman aged 45-65 years with acute COVID-19. DNA sequence: TGTGCCAGCAAATACAGGGAGTCTAACTATGGCTACACCTTC. Its protein reads: CASKYRESNYGYTF.